This TCR beta chain was identified during a study of tumor-infiltrating lymphocytes in oesophageal squamous cell carcinoma. Each CDR3 protein gets one entry after TCRdb re-called the PCR reads with MiXCR. The repertoire has some 18,000 distinct CDR3 sequences, over 40% of them found once; the top ten carry roughly a tenth. Material for sequencing was normal esophageal tissue next to the tumor. The TCR was taken from a male donor with esophageal squamous cell carcinoma.

As DNA, the CDR3 is TGCAGTGCTAGTGAAGGGAGTCTGCATGAGCAGTTCTTC. Translating gives CSASEGSLHEQFF. The chain uses TRBV20-1 and TRBJ2-1; D is perhaps TRBD2 (5 bases). Looked up from germline, CDR1 is DFQATT and CDR2 is SNEGSKA (reference sequence). This CDR3 is built from 13 residues. The V end lost 3 bases, the J end lost 8 bases, and 14 bases lay between the germline ends.